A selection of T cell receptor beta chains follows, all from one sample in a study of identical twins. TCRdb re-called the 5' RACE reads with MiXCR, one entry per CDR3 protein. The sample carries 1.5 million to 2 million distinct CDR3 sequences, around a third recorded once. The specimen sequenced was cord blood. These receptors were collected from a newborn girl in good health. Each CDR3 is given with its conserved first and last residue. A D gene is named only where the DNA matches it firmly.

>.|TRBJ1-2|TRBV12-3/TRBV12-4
CASSFPAGADSKGYTF
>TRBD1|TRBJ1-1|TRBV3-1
CASSLYRTGGWRTEAFF
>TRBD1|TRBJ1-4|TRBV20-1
CRAMGQGRTNEKLFF
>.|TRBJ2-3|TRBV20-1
CSAVRGGDTQYF
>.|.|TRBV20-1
CSAYGLPVLYEQYF
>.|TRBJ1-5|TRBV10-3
CAISRTVEQPQHF
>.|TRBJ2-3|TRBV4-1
CASSQVSSTDTQYF
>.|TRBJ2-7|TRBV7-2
CASSFQTYEQYF
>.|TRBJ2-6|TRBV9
CASSVARARNSGANVLTF
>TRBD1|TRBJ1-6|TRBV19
CASSFQGTGPTTGNSPLHF
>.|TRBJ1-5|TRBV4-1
CASSQDQGRIQPQHF
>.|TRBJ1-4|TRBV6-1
CTSSARRDGNEKLFF
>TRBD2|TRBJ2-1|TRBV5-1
CASSLIAGTKNNEQFF
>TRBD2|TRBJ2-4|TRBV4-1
CASSQPVAGGLLLAKNIQYF